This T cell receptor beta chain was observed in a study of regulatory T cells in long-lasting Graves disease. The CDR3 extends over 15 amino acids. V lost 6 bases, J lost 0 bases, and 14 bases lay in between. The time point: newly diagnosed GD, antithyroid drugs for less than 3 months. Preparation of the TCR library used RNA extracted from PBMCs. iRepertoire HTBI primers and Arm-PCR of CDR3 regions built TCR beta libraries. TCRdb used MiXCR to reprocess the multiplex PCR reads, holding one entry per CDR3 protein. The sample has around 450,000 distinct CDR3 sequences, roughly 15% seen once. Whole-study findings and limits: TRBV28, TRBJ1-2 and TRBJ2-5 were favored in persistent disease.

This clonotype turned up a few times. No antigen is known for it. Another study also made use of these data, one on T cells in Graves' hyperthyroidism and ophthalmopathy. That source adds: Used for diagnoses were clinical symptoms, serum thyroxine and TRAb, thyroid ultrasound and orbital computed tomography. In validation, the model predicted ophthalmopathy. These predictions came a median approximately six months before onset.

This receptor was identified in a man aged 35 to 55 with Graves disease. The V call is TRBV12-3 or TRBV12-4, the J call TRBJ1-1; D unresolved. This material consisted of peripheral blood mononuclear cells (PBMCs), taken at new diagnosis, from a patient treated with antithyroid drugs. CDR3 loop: CASRRDLLMNTEAFF. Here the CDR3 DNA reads TGTGCCAGCAGAAGGGATCTCTTAATGAACACTGAAGCTTTCTTT.